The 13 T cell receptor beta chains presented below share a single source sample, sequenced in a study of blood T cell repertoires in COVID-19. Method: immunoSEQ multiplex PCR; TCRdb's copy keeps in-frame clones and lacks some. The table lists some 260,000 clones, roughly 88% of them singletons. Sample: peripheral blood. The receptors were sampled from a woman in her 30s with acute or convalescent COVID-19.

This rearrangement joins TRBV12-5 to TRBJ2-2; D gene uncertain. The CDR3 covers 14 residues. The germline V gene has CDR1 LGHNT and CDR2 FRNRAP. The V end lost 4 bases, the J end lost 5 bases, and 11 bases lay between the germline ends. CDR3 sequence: CASGSAGMTGELFF. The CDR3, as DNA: TGTGCTAGTGGTTCGGCAGGCATGACCGGGGAGCTGTTTTTT. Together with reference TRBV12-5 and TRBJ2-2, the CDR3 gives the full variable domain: DARVTQTPRHKVTEMGQEVTMRCQPILGHNTVFWYRQTMMQGLELLAYFRNRAPLDDSGMPKDRFSAEMPDATLATLKIQPSEPRDSAVYFCASGSAGMTGELFFGEGSRLTVL.

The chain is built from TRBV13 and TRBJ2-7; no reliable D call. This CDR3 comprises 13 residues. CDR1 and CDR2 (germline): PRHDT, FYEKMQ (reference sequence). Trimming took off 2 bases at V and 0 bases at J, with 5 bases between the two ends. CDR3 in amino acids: CASSLYSSYEQYF. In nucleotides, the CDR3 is TGTGCCAGCAGCTTATATTCCTCCTACGAGCAGTACTTC.

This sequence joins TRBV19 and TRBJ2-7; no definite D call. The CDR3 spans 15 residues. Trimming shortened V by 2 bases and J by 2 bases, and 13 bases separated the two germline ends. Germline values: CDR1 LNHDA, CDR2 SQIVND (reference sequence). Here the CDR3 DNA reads TGTGCCAGTAGTATAATCTCCGGTCCTCCCTACGAGCAGTACTTC. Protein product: CASSIISGPPYEQYF.

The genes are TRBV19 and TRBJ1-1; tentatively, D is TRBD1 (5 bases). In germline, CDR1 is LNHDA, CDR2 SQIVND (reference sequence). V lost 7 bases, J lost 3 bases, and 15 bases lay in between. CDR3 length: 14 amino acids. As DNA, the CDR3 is TGTGCCAGTAATAATGCCAGGGAATACACTGAAGCTTTCTTT. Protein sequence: CASNNAREYTEAFF.

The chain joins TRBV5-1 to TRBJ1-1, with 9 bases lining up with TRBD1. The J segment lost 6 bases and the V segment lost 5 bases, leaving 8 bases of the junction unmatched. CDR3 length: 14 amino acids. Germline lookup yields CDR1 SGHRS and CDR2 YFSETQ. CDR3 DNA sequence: TGCGCCAGCAGACCGGACAGGGGAAGCGCTGAAGCTTTCTTT. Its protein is CASRPDRGSAEAFF.

CDR3 DNA sequence: TGTGCCAGCAGCCAGGACATCAACTATGGCTACACCTTC. It is translated as CASSQDINYGYTF. The rearrangement uses TRBV14 and TRBJ1-2; D is possibly TRBD1 (5 bases). Trimming removed 3 bases from V and 2 bases from J, with 7 bases in between. Germline V gene data show CDR1 as SGHDN and CDR2 as FVKESK. The CDR3 runs 13 residues.

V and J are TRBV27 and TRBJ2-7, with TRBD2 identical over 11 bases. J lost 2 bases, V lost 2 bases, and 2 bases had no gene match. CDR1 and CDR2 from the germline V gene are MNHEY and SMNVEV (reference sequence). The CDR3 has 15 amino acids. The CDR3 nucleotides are TGTGCCAGCAGTTTACCGGGACTAGCGGCCTACGAGCAGTACTTC. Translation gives CASSLPGLAAYEQYF.

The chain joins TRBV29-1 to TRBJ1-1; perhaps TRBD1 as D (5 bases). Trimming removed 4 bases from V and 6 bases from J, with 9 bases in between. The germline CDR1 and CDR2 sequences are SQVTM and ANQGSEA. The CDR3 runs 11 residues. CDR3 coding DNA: TGCAGCGTTGCGGGGGTCTCTGAAGCTTTCTTT. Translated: CSVAGVSEAFF.

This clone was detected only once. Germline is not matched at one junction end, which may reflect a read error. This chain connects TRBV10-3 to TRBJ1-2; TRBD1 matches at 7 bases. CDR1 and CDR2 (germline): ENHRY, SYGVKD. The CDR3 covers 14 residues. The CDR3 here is CANSLGTANYGYTF. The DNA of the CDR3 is TGTGCCAACAGTCTCGGGACAGCTAACTATGGCTACACCTTC.

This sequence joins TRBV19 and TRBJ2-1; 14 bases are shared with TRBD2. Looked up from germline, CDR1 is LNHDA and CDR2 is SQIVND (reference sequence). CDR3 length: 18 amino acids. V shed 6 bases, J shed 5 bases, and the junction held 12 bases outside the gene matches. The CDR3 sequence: CASSLGLAGGPRDNEQFF. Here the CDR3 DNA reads TGTGCCAGTAGCCTCGGACTAGCGGGAGGACCAAGGGACAATGAGCAGTTCTTC.

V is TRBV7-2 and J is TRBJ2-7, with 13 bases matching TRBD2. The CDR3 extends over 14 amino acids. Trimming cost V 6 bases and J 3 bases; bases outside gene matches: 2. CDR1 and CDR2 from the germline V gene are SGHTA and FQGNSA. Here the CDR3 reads CASRTSGRNYEQYF. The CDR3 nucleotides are TGTGCCAGCAGGACTAGCGGGAGGAACTACGAGCAGTACTTC.

DNA of the CDR3: TGTGCCAGCAGCCAAAGTACAGGGTTGAATCAGCCCCAGCATTTT. Its translation: CASSQSTGLNQPQHF. This chain joins TRBV3-1 (or the pseudogene TRBV3-2) and TRBJ1-5, with a weak D call TRBD1 (6 bases). V lost 2 bases, J lost 4 bases, and 12 bases lay in between. The germline gives CDR1 LGHDT, CDR2 YNNKEL (reference sequence). This CDR3 has 15 residues.

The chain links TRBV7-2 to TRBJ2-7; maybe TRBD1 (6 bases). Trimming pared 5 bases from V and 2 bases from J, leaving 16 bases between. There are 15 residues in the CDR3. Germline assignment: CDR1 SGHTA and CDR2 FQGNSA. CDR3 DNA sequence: TGTGCCAGCAGCCGGGGACAAGTCCAGACCTACGAGCAGTACTTC. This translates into CASSRGQVQTYEQYF. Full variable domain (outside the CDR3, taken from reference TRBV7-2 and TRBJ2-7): GAGVSQSPSNKVTEKGKDVELRCDPISGHTALYWYRQSLGQGLEFLIYFQGNSAPDKSGLPSDRFSAERTGGSVSTLTIQRTQQEDSAVYLCASSRGQVQTYEQYFGPGTRLTVT.